This TCR beta chain appears in the sequencing data of a study of blood T cell repertoires in COVID-19. Measured with immunoSEQ multiplex PCR; TCRdb has only the in-frame clones, and not every one. The repertoire has about 55,000 clones, more than 80% of them found once; the top ten carry roughly 15%. Trimming took off 3 bases at V and 9 bases at J, with 12 bases between the two ends. The CDR3 loop spans 12 amino acids. Germline CDR1 and CDR2: SGHNT and YYREEE (reference sequence). The rearrangement joins TRBV5-4 to TRBJ2-5; tentatively, D is TRBD1 (6 bases). The sequence came from a human donor in a cohort sampled during active COVID-19. Sequenced sample: peripheral blood. In DNA form, the CDR3 reads TGTGCCAGCAGCTCCGGGGACAAGGCCCAGTACTTC. Its translation is CASSSGDKAQYF.